This record covers a single T cell receptor beta chain. Its specificity is unknown. The data belong to a study of T-cell memory formation after mild COVID-19. Study-wide background: In these data, TCR clusters were largely donor specific. Study-level points and caveats: Pre-infection memory showed some responding clones, and this suggested that cross-reactive memory joined. Of the contracting clones, CD4+ ones lay mainly in CM and EM, and CD8+ ones in EMRA.

Germline values: CDR1 SEHNR, CDR2 FQNEAQ (reference sequence). V lost 0 bases and J lost 8, with 10 bases in between. The CDR3 covers 13 residues. TCRdb reprocessed the 5' RACE reads with MiXCR, giving one entry per CDR3 protein. The profile shows 350,000 to 450,000 distinct CDR3 sequences, 25% to 30% of them singletons. The chain is built from TRBV7-9 and TRBJ1-2; D not certain. Sequenced input: PBMCs or a T cell subset sorted from them (not recorded which). This clonotype was obtained from an adult woman who had mild COVID-19 (a few samples of this study predate the infection). Cell type and time point are not known. CDR3 residues: CASSLADRSGYTF. CDR3 in DNA: TGTGCCAGCAGCTTAGCGGACCGGAGCGGCTACACCTTC.